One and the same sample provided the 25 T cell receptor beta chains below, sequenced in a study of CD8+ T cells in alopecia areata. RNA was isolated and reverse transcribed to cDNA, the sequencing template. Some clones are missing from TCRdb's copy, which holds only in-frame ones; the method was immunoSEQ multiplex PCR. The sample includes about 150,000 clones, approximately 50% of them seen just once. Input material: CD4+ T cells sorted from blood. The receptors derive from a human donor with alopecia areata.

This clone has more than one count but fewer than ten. CDR3 loop: CASSRQENTEAFF. The CDR3 DNA is TGTGCCAGCAGCCGTCAAGAGAACACTGAAGCTTTCTTT. The V call is TRBV7-3, the J call TRBJ1-1, with unresolved D. Between the trimmed V and J ends, which lost 5 bases and 1 base, there was a span of 8 bases. CDR1 is SGHTA, CDR2 FQGTGA, per germline. The CDR3 is 13 residues long.

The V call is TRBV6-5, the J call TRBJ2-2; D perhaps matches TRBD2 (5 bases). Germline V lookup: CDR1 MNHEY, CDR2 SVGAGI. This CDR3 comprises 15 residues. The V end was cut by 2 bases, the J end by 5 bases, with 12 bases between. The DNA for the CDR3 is TGTGCCAGCAGTTACCGGGGTTTAGGAACCGGGGAGCTGTTTTTT. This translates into CASSYRGLGTGELFF.

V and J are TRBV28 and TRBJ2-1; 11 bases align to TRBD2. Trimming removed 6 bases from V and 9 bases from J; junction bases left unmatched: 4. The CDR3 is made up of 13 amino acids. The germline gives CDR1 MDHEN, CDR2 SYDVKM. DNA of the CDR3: TGTGCCAGCAGCGGACTAGCGGGTGGTGAGCAGTTCTTC. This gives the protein CASSGLAGGEQFF.

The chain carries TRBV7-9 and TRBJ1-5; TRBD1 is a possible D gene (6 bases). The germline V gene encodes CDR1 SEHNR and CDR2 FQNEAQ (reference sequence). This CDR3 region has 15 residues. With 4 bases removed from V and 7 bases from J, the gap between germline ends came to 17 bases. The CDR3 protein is CASSSGASGGQPQHF. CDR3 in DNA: TGTGCCAGCAGCTCAGGGGCTTCTGGGGGGCAGCCCCAGCATTTT.

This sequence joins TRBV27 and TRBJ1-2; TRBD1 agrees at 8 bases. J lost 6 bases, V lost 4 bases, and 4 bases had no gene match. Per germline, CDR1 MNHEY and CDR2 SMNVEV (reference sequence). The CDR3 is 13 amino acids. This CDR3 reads CASSSTGGNGYTF. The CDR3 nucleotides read TGTGCCAGCAGTTCCACAGGGGGTAATGGCTACACCTTC.

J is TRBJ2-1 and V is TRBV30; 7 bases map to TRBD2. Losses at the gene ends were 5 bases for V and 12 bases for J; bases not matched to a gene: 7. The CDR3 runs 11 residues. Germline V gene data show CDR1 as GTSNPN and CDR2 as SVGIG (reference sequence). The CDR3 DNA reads TGTGCCTGGGAGCGGGATTTGGGGCAGTTCTTC. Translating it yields CAWERDLGQFF.

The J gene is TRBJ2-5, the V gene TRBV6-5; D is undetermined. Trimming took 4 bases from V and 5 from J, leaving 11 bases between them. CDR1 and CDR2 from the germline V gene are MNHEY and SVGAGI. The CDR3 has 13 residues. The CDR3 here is CASSSRIRETQYF. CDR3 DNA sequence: TGTGCCAGCAGTTCTCGGATCAGGGAGACCCAGTACTTC.

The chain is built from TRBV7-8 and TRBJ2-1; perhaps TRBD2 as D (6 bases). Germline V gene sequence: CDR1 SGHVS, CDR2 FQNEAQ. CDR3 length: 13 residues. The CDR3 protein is CATGGDPDNEQFF. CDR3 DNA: TGTGCGACCGGAGGGGACCCAGACAATGAGCAGTTCTTC.

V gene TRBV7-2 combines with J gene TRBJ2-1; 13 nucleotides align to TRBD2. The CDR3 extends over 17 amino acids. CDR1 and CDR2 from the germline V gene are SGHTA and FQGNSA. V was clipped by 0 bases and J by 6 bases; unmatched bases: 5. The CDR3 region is CASSLAVLAGGRNEQFF. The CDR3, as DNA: TGTGCCAGCAGCTTAGCGGTACTAGCGGGAGGGCGCAATGAGCAGTTCTTC.

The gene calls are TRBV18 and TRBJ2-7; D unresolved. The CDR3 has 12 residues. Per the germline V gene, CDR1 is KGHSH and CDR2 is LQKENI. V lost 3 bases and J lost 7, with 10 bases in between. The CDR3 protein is CASSPVLGEQYF. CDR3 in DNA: TGTGCCAGCTCACCTGTCCTCGGAGAGCAGTACTTC.

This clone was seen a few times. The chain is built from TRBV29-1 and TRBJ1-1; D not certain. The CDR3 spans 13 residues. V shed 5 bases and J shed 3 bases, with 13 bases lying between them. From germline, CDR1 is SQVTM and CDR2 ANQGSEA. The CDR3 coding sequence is TGCAGCGTTCACGAGTACAAGGACACTGAAGCTTTCTTT. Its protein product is CSVHEYKDTEAFF.

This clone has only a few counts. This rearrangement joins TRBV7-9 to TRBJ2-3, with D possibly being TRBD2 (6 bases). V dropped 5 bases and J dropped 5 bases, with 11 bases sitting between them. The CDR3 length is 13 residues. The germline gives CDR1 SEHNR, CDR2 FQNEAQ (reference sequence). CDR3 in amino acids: CASSLGTQDTQYF. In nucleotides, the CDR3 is TGTGCCAGCAGCCTTGGGACTCAAGATACGCAGTATTTT.

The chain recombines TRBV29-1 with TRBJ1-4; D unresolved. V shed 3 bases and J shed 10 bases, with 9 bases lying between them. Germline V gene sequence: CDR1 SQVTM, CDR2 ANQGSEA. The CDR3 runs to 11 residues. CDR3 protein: CSVDRRGKLFF. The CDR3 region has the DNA TGCAGCGTTGATAGGCGGGGAAAACTGTTTTTT.

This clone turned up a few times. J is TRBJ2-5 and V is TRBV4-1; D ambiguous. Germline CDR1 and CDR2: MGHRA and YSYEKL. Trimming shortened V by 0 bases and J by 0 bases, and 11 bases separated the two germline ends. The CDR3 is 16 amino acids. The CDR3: CASSQEMSNYQETQYF. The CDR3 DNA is TGCGCCAGCAGCCAAGAAATGAGTAACTACCAAGAGACCCAGTACTTC.

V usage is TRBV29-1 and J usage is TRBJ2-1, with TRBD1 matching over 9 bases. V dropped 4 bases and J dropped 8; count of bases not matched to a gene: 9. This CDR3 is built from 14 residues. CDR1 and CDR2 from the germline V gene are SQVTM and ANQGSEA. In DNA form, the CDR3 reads TGCAGCGTTGCCTGGGACAGGGTCTTGTATGAGCAGTTCTTC. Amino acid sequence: CSVAWDRVLYEQFF.

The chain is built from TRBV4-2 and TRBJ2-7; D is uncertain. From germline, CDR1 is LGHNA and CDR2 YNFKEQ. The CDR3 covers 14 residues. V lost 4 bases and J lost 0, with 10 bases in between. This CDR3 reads CASSPRTTSYEQYF. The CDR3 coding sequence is TGTGCCAGCAGCCCCAGAACCACCTCCTACGAGCAGTACTTC.

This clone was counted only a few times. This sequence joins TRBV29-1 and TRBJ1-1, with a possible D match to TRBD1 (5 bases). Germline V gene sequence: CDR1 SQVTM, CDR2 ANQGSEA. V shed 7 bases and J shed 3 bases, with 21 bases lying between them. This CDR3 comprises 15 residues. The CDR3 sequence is CSASNGPRADTEAFF. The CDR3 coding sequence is TGCAGCGCCAGCAATGGTCCCAGGGCGGACACTGAAGCTTTCTTT. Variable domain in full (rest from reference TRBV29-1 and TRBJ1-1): SAVISQKPSRDICQRGTSLTIQCQVDSQVTMMFWYRQQPGQSLTLIATANQGSEATYESGFVIDKFPISRPNLTFSTLTVSNMSPEDSSIYLCSASNGPRADTEAFFGQGTRLTVV.

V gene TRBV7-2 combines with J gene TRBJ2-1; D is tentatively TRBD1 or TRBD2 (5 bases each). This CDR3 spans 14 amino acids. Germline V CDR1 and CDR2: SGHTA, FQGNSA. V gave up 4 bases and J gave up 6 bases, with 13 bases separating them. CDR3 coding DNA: TGTGCCAGCAGCTCGAGGGGCCTCGTCAATGAGCAGTTCTTC. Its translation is CASSSRGLVNEQFF. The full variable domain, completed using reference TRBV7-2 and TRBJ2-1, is GAGVSQSPSNKVTEKGKDVELRCDPISGHTALYWYRQSLGQGLEFLIYFQGNSAPDKSGLPSDRFSAERTGGSVSTLTIQRTQQEDSAVYLCASSSRGLVNEQFFGPGTRLTVL.

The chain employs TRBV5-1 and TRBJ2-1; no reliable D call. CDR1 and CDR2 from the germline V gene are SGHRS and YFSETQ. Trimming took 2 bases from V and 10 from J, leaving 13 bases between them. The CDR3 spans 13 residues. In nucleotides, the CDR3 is TGCGCCAGCAGCTTTACCCAAAATAGGGAGCAGTTCTTC. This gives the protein CASSFTQNREQFF.

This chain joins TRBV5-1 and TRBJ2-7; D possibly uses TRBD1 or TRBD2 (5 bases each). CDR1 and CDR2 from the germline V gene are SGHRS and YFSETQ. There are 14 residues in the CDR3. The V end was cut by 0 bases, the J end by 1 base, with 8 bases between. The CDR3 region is CASSLARESYEQYF. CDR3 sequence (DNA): TGCGCCAGCAGCTTGGCCAGGGAGTCCTACGAGCAGTACTTC.

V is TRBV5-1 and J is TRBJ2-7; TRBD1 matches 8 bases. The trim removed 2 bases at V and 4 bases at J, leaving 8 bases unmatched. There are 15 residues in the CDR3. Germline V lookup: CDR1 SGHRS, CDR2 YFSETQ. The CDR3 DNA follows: TGCGCCAGCAGCTTCGGACAGGGTGGCGCTTACGAGCAGTACTTC. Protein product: CASSFGQGGAYEQYF.

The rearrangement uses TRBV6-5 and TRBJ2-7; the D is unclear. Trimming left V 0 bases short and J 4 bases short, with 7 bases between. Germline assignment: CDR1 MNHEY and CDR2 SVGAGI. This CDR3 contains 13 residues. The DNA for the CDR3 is TGTGCCAGCAGTTACTCGCCGGAGTACGAGCAGTACTTC. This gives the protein CASSYSPEYEQYF.

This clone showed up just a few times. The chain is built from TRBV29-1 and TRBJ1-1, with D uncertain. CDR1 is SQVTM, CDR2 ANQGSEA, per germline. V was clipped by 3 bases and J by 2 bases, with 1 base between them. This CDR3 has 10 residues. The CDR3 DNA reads TGCAGCGTTGACAACACTGAAGCTTTCTTT. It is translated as CSVDNTEAFF. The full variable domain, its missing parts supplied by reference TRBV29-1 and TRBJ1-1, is SAVISQKPSRDICQRGTSLTIQCQVDSQVTMMFWYRQQPGQSLTLIATANQGSEATYESGFVIDKFPISRPNLTFSTLTVSNMSPEDSSIYLCSVDNTEAFFGQGTRLTVV.

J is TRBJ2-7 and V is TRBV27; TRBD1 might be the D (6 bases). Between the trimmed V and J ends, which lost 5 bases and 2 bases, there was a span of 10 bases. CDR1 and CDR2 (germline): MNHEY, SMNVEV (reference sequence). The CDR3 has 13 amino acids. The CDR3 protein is CASSPRTAYEQYF. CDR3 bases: TGTGCCAGCAGTCCTCGGACAGCCTACGAGCAGTACTTC.

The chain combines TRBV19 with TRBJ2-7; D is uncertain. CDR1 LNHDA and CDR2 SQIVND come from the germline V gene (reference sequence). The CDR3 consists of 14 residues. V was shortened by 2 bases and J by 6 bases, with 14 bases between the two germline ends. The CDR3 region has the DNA TGTGCCAGTAGTATATTATCCGGGTCGAGCGAGCAGTACTTC. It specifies CASSILSGSSEQYF.